Listed below are T cell receptor beta chains from one sample, sequenced in a study of glioma-infiltrating T cells. TCRdb called the multiplex PCR reads again in MiXCR, with one record for every CDR3 protein. Counted here are 100,000 to 150,000 distinct CDR3 sequences, 20% to 25% occurring once; the ten biggest clones make up approximately 14%. The sample was glioma tissue, nonneoplastic brain tissue, or PBMCs (not recorded which). The receptors stem from a human donor with low-grade glioma or glioblastoma, undergoing nonglioma brain surgery, or in good health (not recorded which). CDR3s include the opening cysteine and the closing phenylalanine or tryptophan. A D gene is named only where the DNA matches it firmly. Rows may omit the clone size; those that give it use once, few, many or a size class.

12	.	many	TRBV28	TRBJ2-1	TGTGCCAGCAGTCCTAGACTAATTGAGCAGTTCTTC	CASSPRLIEQFF
15	.	many	TRBV20-1	TRBJ2-3	TGCAGTGCTAGAAAAATGGCGGCCAGCACAGATACGCAGTATTTT	CSARKMAASTDTQYF
16	.	many	TRBV5-1	TRBJ2-3	TGCGCCAGCAGCTTGGAGTACCGGCTCGACACAGATACGCAGTATTTT	CASSLEYRLDTDTQYF
12	.	.	TRBV11-2	TRBJ2-1	TGTGCCAGCAGCTTAAACAGGGATGTGCAGTTCTTC	CASSLNRDVQFF
14	.	.	TRBV4-1	TRBJ2-7	TGCGCCAGCAGCTCCGGGACCGGAACCTACGAGCAGTACTTC	CASSSGTGTYEQYF
14	.	many	TRBV12-3/TRBV12-4	TRBJ1-5	TGTGCCAGCAGTTTGGACGGCCGCAATCAGCCCCAGCATTTT	CASSLDGRNQPQHF
15	TRBD1	.	TRBV7-3	TRBJ2-1	TGTGCCAGCAGCTTATCGCGGGACAGGGGTAATGAGAAGTTCTTC	CASSLSRDRGNEKFF
12	.	.	TRBV29-1	TRBJ1-2	TGCAGCGTTTGGGCCGTAGAGGATGGCTACACCTTC	CSVWAVEDGYTF
12	.	many	TRBV29-1	TRBJ2-7	TGCAGCGTAGAAGGGGTCTCCTACGAGCAGTACTTC	CSVEGVSYEQYF
16	TRBD2	many	TRBV11-2	TRBJ2-3	TGTGCCAGCAGCATCGGACTAGCGGGAGTAGAAGATACGCAGTATTTT	CASSIGLAGVEDTQYF
15	TRBD2	many	TRBV4-2	TRBJ2-1	TGTGCCAGCGGGGACCCGGGACTAGCGGCGAATGAGCAGTTCTTC	CASGDPGLAANEQFF
15	TRBD2	many	TRBV6-6	TRBJ2-7	TGTGCCAGCAGTTACTCGACTAGCGGGAGCTACGAGCAGTACTTC	CASSYSTSGSYEQYF
13	.	many	TRBV6-6	TRBJ2-5	TGTGCCAGCAGTTACGAAGGGATGGAGACCCAGTACTTC	CASSYEGMETQYF
15	.	.	TRBV4-1	TRBJ1-2	TGCGCCAGCAGCCAAGACCAAAGTGAGAACTATGGCTACACCTTC	CASSQDQSENYGYTF